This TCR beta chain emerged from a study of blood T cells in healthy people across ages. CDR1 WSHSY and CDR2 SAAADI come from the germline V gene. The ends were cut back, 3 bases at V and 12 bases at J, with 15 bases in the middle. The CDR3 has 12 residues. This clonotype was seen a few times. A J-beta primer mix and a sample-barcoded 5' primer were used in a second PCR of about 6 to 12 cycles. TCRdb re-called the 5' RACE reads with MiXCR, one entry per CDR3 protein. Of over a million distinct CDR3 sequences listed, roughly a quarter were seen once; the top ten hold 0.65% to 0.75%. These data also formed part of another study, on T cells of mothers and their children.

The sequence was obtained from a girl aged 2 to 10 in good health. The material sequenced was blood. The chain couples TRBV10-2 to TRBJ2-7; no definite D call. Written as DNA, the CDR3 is TGCGCCAGCAGTGACAGGAAGGACCCGTGGTACTTC. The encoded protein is CASSDRKDPWYF.